The clone carrying this TCR beta chain is a singleton in its sample. The sample is drawn from a study of blood T cell repertoires in COVID-19. As for the study in general: PBMCs, B-cell-depleted T cells, or T cells provided the cDNA or gDNA that made up the material.

In the original workflow: Estimated nucleated cell counts came from reference gene primer amplification. Some clones are missing from TCRdb's copy, which holds only in-frame ones; the method was immunoSEQ multiplex PCR. The DNA was the basis for D and trimming; V, J and clone size are from that table. The sample records approximately 210,000 clones, around nine tenths being singletons. Source material: peripheral blood. The clonotype originates from a woman between 35 and 50 years old who had recovered from COVID-19.

This CDR3 is CAISPYGRDREGEQYF. The CDR3 DNA reads as TGTGCCATCAGTCCATATGGGAGGGACAGGGAGGGGGAGCAGTACTTC. The chain has TRBV10-3 and TRBJ2-7; TRBD1 aligns across 9 bases. This CDR3 has 16 amino acids. With 5 bases clipped from V and 7 bases from J, the junction kept 15 bases outside the gene matches. Germline V gene sequence: CDR1 ENHRY, CDR2 SYGVKD.